This passage covers 22 T cell receptor beta chains from one sample sequenced in a study of blood T cell repertoires in COVID-19. The method was immunoSEQ multiplex PCR; TCRdb's version includes in-frame clones alone and lacks a portion of them. Of roughly 220,000 clones listed, approximately 86% are singletons. The specimen sequenced was peripheral blood. The receptor source for this set is a woman aged 45-60 years with COVID-19, enrolled during active disease.

The J gene is TRBJ1-2, the V gene TRBV10-2, with D unresolved. This CDR3 has 11 amino acids. CDR1 WSHSY and CDR2 SAAADI come from the germline V gene. V was shortened by 2 bases and J by 7 bases, with 5 bases between the two germline ends. The CDR3 region is CASSEGSGYTF. The CDR3, as DNA: TGCGCCAGCAGTGAGGGGAGTGGCTACACCTTC.

The chain joins TRBV11-2 to TRBJ2-5; 10 bases fit TRBD2. With 2 bases clipped from V and 1 base from J, the junction kept 13 bases outside the gene matches. From germline, CDR1 is SGHAT and CDR2 FQNNGV. The CDR3 contains 19 residues. CDR3 protein: CASSLIPPRSGGAQETQYF. Here the CDR3 DNA reads TGTGCCAGCAGCTTAATTCCCCCCCGGAGCGGGGGGGCCCAAGAGACCCAGTACTTC.

This rearrangement joins TRBV5-4 to TRBJ1-1; weak D call: TRBD1 (6 bases). Germline loops: CDR1 SGHNT, CDR2 YYREEE (reference sequence). The CDR3 extends over 13 amino acids. With 4 bases removed from V and 6 bases from J, the gap between germline ends came to 13 bases. CDR3 residues: CASSRTVHAEAFF. The CDR3 region has the DNA TGTGCCAGCAGCCGGACAGTTCACGCTGAAGCTTTCTTT.

The chain joins TRBV15 to TRBJ2-2, with 13 bases fitting TRBD2. In germline, CDR1 is LNHNV, CDR2 YYDKDF (reference sequence). V shed 5 bases and J 4 bases; nucleotides not matched to a gene: 10. The CDR3 contains 18 residues. CDR3 loop: CATSGWTSGGQATGELFF. CDR3 nucleotides: TGTGCCACCAGCGGGTGGACTAGCGGGGGTCAGGCCACCGGGGAGCTGTTTTTT.

The chain uses TRBV4-3 and TRBJ2-1; TRBD2 matches 7 bases. This CDR3 spans 13 amino acids. V was pared by 0 bases and J by 8 bases, with 1 base of the junction left unmatched. CDR1 is LGHNA and CDR2 is YSLEER in the germline V gene. The CDR3: CASSQDRGDEQFF. The CDR3 DNA is TGCGCCAGCAGCCAAGATCGGGGGGATGAGCAGTTCTTC.

This sequence joins TRBV2 and TRBJ2-7; D perhaps matches TRBD2 (6 bases). Germline V CDR1 and CDR2: SNHLY, FYNNEI. V shed 2 bases and J shed 2 bases, with 10 bases lying between them. The CDR3 length is 14 residues. The CDR3 protein is CASSELRETYEQYF. CDR3 nucleotide sequence: TGTGCCAGCAGTGAACTCCGGGAGACCTACGAGCAGTACTTC. The full variable domain, rest sourced from reference TRBV2 and TRBJ2-7, is EPEVTQTPSHQVTQMGQEVILRCVPISNHLYFYWYRQILGQKVEFLVSFYNNEISEKSEIFDDQFSVERPDGSNFTLKIRSTKLEDSAMYFCASSELRETYEQYFGPGTRLTVT.

The rearrangement uses TRBV27 and TRBJ1-2; D is possibly TRBD1 (5 bases). Germline V gives CDR1 MNHEY, CDR2 SMNVEV (reference sequence). The V end lost 0 bases, the J end lost 8 bases, and 10 bases lay between the germline ends. The CDR3 spans 13 residues. The CDR3 DNA is TGTGCCAGCAGTTTATCCAGGGCGTTCGGCTACACCTTC. Its translation is CASSLSRAFGYTF.

This clone occurred once. This chain uses TRBV10-3 with TRBJ2-5; a possible D gene is TRBD1 (6 bases). This CDR3 is 16 amino acids long. Trimming pared 3 bases from V and 5 bases from J, leaving 19 bases between. CDR1 is ENHRY and CDR2 is SYGVKD in the germline V gene. CDR3 coding DNA: TGTGCCATCAGTGACCCAACAGGGCCACGGCGCGAGACCCAGTACTTC. Residues: CAISDPTGPRRETQYF.

This sequence joins TRBV10-1 and TRBJ1-1; no reliable D call. This CDR3 has 13 amino acids. Trimming stripped 5 bases from V and 1 base from J, with 8 bases between. In germline, CDR1 is WNHNN, CDR2 SYGVQD (reference sequence). The CDR3 protein is CASSPSGNTEAFF. In DNA, the CDR3 is TGCGCCAGCAGTCCCTCCGGGAACACTGAAGCTTTCTTT.

The chain joins TRBV11-3 to TRBJ1-6; no clear D. Germline assignment: CDR1 SGHNT and CDR2 YENEEA. The germline V and J ends were trimmed by 4 bases and 5 bases, with 15 bases remaining between them. This CDR3 is built from 16 residues. This chain's CDR3 is CASSSGPHPDNSPLHF. DNA of the CDR3: TGTGCCAGCAGCTCTGGGCCCCACCCCGATAATTCACCCCTCCACTTT.

V is TRBV28 and J is TRBJ2-4, with D possibly TRBD1 on 6 matching bases. The germline CDR1 and CDR2 sequences are MDHEN and SYDVKM. The CDR3 is 16 residues long. V lost 6 bases and J lost 8, with 23 bases in between. The CDR3 reads CASSYRDTTQGDIQYF. The CDR3 nucleotides are TGTGCCAGCAGCTACCGGGACACCACCCAGGGAGACATTCAGTACTTC.

The chain couples TRBV10-3 to TRBJ2-3; tentatively, D is TRBD2 (5 bases). CDR3 length equals 15 residues. V lost 4 bases and J 2 bases, leaving 13 bases between the germline ends. CDR1 and CDR2 (germline): ENHRY, SYGVKD. The CDR3 loop is CAISADTRYTDTQYF. CDR3 in DNA: TGTGCCATCAGTGCCGACACTAGATACACAGATACGCAGTATTTT.

The chain employs TRBV6-1 and TRBJ2-4; TRBD2 matches 11 bases. CDR3 length equals 16 residues. The V gene end was trimmed by 4 bases and the J gene end by 0 bases; junction bases not matched to a gene: 2. Germline values: CDR1 MNHNS, CDR2 SASEGT. The CDR3 reads CASSVAGGVAKNIQYF. The CDR3 region has the DNA TGTGCCAGCAGTGTAGCGGGGGGGGTAGCCAAAAACATTCAGTACTTC.

This chain uses TRBV9 with TRBJ1-6; no clear D. Trimming shortened V by 4 bases and J by 8 bases, and 16 bases separated the two germline ends. The CDR3 sequence is 15 residues long. CDR1 is SGDLS and CDR2 is YYNGEE in the germline V gene. In DNA form, the CDR3 reads TGTGCCAGCAGCTCCGGGTCCCGGGAGGATTCACCCCTCCACTTT. Its translation: CASSSGSREDSPLHF.

The rearrangement links TRBV27 to TRBJ2-2; TRBD1 matches 8 bases. J was trimmed by 5 bases and V by 4 bases; bases with no gene match: 9. In germline, CDR1 is MNHEY, CDR2 SMNVEV (reference sequence). CDR3 length: 16 residues. The CDR3 DNA follows: TGTGCCAGCAGTTCTCGGACAGGGATGTTAACCGGGGAGCTGTTTTTT. Protein sequence: CASSSRTGMLTGELFF.

The J gene is TRBJ1-1, the V gene TRBV2; D possibly corresponds to TRBD1 (5 bases). CDR1 and CDR2 from the germline V gene are SNHLY and FYNNEI. The CDR3 is 16 amino acids. With 1 base removed from V and 1 base from J, the gap between germline ends came to 13 bases. CDR3 region: CASSEGGVGGNTEAFF. The CDR3 nucleotides are TGTGCCAGCAGTGAAGGGGGAGTGGGGGGGAACACTGAAGCTTTCTTT.

The chain recombines TRBV6-5 with TRBJ1-2; D not resolved. Germline V gene sequence: CDR1 MNHEY, CDR2 SVGAGI. This CDR3 contains 12 residues. Trimming removed 9 bases at V and 0 bases at J, with 8 bases between. This CDR3 is CASLSTNYGYTF. Written as DNA, the CDR3 is TGTGCCAGTCTTAGCACTAACTATGGCTACACCTTC.

The V gene is TRBV18, the J gene TRBJ1-1; 7 positions agree with TRBD1. The CDR3 consists of 14 residues. Losses at the gene ends were 3 bases for V and 7 bases for J; bases not matched to a gene: 8. The germline gives CDR1 KGHSH, CDR2 LQKENI. The CDR3 bases are TGTGCCAGCTCACCCTTGGACAGGTACGGTGAAGCTTTCTTT. It encodes CASSPLDRYGEAFF.

This clone has more than one count but fewer than ten. V is TRBV5-4 and J is TRBJ2-3, with D possibly matching TRBD2 (6 bases). Trimming took off 0 bases at V and 3 bases at J, with 11 bases between the two ends. This CDR3 spans 15 amino acids. Germline V lookup: CDR1 SGHNT, CDR2 YYREEE (reference sequence). The CDR3: CASSLDGGGTDTQYF. Here the CDR3 DNA reads TGTGCCAGCAGCTTGGACGGGGGTGGGACAGATACGCAGTATTTT.

The gene calls are TRBV15 and TRBJ2-7; weak D call: TRBD2 (6 bases). V lost 2 bases, J lost 1 base, and 12 bases lay in between. CDR1 LNHNV and CDR2 YYDKDF come from the germline V gene (reference sequence). This CDR3 contains 15 residues. Here the CDR3 DNA reads TGTGCCACCAGCAGATTGGGACTTAAATCCTACGAGCAGTACGTC. Amino acid sequence: CATSRLGLKSYEQYV.

The chain recombines TRBV6-5 with TRBJ1-2; D may be TRBD1 (5 bases). Germline lookup yields CDR1 MNHEY and CDR2 SVGAGI. Trimming took off 6 bases at V and 5 bases at J, with 19 bases between the two ends. The CDR3 covers 15 residues. The CDR3 DNA reads as TGTGCCAGCAGGAGAGCCAGGGCCAACCTTTATGGCTACACCTTC. Its protein product is CASRRARANLYGYTF.

The rearrangement joins TRBV5-1 to TRBJ2-3; TRBD2 matches 12 bases. The CDR3 runs to 19 residues. J gave up 5 bases and V 0 bases, and 13 bases lay outside the gene matches. The germline gives CDR1 SGHRS, CDR2 YFSETQ. The CDR3 here is CASSLEGRLAGAPIDTQYF. DNA of the CDR3: TGCGCCAGCAGCTTGGAGGGGCGACTAGCGGGGGCGCCTATAGATACGCAGTATTTT.